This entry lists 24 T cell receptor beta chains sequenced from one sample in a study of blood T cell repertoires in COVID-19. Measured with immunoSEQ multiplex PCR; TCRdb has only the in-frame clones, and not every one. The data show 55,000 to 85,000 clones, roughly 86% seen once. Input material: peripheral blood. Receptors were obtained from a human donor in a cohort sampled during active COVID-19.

CDR3 sequence reads: CASSALQGGTEAFF. The DNA for the CDR3 is TGTGCCAGTAGTGCCTTACAGGGGGGGACTGAAGCTTTCTTT. The rearrangement joins TRBV19 to TRBJ1-1; 8 bases are shared with TRBD1. The J segment lost 5 bases and the V segment lost 5 bases, leaving 7 bases of the junction unmatched. Per the germline V gene, CDR1 is LNHDA and CDR2 is SQIVND (reference sequence). The length of the CDR3 is 14 residues.

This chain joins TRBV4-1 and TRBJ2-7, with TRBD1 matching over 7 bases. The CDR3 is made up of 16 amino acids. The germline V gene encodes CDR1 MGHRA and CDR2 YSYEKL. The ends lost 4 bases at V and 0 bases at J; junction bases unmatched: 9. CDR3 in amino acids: CASSLHGTASSYEQYF. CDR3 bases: TGCGCCAGCAGCCTGCACGGGACAGCGAGCTCCTACGAGCAGTACTTC.

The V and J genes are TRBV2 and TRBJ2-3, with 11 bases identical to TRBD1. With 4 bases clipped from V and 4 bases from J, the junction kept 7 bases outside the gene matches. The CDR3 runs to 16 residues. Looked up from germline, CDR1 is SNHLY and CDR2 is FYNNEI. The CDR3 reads CASSGGQGGESDTQYF. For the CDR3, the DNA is TGTGCCAGCAGTGGGGGACAGGGGGGAGAGTCAGATACGCAGTATTTT. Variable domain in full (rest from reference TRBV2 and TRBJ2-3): EPEVTQTPSHQVTQMGQEVILRCVPISNHLYFYWYRQILGQKVEFLVSFYNNEISEKSEIFDDQFSVERPDGSNFTLKIRSTKLEDSAMYFCASSGGQGGESDTQYFGPGTRLTVL.

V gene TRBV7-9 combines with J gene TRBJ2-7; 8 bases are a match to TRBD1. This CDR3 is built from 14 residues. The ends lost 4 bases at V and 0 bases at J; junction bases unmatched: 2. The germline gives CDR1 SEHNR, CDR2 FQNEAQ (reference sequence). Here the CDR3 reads CASSWDRSSYEQYF. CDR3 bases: TGTGCCAGCAGCTGGGACAGGAGCTCCTACGAGCAGTACTTC.

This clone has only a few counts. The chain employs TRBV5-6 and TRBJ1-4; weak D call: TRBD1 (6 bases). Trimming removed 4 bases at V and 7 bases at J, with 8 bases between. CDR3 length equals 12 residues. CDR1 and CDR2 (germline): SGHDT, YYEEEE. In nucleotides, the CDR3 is TGTGCCAGCAGCGAGGACAGTGAAAAACTGTTTTTT. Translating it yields CASSEDSEKLFF.

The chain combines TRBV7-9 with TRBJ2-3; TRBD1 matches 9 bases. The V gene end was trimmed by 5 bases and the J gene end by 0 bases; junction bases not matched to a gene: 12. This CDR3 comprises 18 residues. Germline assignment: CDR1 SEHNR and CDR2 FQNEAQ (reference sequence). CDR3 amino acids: CASSPGQGGSKSTDTQYF. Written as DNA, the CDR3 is TGTGCCAGCAGCCCGGGACAGGGTGGGAGTAAGAGCACAGATACGCAGTATTTT.

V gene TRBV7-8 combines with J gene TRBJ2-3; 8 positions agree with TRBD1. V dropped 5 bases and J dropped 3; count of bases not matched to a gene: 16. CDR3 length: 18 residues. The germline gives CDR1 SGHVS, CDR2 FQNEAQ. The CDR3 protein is CASSPGLRTGRWTDTQYF. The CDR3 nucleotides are TGTGCCAGCAGCCCAGGGTTAAGGACAGGGCGATGGACAGATACGCAGTATTTT.

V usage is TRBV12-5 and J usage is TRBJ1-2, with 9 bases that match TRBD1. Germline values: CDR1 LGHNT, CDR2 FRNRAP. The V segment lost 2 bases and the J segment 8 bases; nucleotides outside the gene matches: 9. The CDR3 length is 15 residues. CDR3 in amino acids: CASGLPIQGAEGYTF. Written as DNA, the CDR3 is TGTGCTAGTGGTTTGCCAATACAGGGGGCGGAAGGCTACACCTTC. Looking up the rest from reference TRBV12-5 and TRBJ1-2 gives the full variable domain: DARVTQTPRHKVTEMGQEVTMRCQPILGHNTVFWYRQTMMQGLELLAYFRNRAPLDDSGMPKDRFSAEMPDATLATLKIQPSEPRDSAVYFCASGLPIQGAEGYTFGSGTRLTVV.

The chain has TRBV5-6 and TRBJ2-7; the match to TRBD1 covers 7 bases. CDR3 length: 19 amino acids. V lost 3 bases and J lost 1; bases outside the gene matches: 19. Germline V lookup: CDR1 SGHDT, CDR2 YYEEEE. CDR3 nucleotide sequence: TGTGCCAGCAGCTCGACAAACCTCTTTTCCGGGACAGTTTCCTACGAGCAGTACTTC. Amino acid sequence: CASSSTNLFSGTVSYEQYF.

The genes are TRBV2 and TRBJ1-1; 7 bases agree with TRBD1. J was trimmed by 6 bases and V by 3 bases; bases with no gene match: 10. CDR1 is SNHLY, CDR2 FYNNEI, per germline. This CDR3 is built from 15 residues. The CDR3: CASSERTGLMAEAFF. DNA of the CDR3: TGTGCCAGCAGTGAGAGGACAGGACTTATGGCTGAAGCTTTCTTT.

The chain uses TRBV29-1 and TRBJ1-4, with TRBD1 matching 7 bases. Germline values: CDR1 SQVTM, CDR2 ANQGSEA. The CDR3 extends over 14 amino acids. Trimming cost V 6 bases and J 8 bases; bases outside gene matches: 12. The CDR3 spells CSVPQGQGEEKLFF. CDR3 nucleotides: TGCAGCGTCCCTCAGGGGCAGGGGGAGGAAAAACTGTTTTTT.

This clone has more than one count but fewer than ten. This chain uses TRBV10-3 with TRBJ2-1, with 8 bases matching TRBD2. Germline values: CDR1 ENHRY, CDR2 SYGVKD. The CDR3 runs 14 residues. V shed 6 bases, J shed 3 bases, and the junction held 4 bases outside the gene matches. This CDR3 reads CAIRYSGVYNEQFF. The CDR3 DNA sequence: TGTGCCATCAGATATAGCGGGGTCTACAATGAGCAGTTCTTC.

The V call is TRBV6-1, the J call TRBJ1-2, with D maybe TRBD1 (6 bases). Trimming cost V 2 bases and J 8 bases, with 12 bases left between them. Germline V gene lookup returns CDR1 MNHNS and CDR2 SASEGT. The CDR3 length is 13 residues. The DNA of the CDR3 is TGTGCCAGCAGTGAAAAGAGTACAGGGGGCTACACCTTC. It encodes CASSEKSTGGYTF.

The CDR3 loop is CASSLGGGRETQYF. In DNA form, the CDR3 reads TGTGCCAGCAGCTTAGGGGGGGGGCGAGAGACCCAGTACTTC. The chain recombines TRBV5-5 with TRBJ2-5; maybe TRBD2 (7 bases). CDR1 SGHKS and CDR2 YYEKEE come from the germline V gene (reference sequence). The CDR3 totals 14 residues. Deletions cut 2 bases from V and 4 bases from J, with 12 bases between.

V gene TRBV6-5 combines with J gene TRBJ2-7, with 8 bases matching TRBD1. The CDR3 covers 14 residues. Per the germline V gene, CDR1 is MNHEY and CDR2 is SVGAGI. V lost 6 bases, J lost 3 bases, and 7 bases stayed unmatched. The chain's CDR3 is CASSGPGTGYEQYF. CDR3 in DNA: TGTGCCAGCAGCGGACCCGGGACAGGCTACGAGCAGTACTTC.

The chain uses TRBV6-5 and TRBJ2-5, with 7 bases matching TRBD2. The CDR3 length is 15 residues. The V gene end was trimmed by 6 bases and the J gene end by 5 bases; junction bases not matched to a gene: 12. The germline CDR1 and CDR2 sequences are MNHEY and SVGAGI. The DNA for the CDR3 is TGTGCCAGCAGCGACCGACTAGCTCTAAGGGAGACCCAGTACTTC. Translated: CASSDRLALRETQYF.

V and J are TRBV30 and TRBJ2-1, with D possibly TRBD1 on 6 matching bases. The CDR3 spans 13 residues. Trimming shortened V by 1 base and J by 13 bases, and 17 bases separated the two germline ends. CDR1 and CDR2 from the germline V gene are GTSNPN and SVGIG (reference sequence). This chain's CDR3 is CAWSGGFGGHQFF. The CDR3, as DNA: TGTGCCTGGAGTGGGGGGTTTGGGGGACATCAGTTCTTC.

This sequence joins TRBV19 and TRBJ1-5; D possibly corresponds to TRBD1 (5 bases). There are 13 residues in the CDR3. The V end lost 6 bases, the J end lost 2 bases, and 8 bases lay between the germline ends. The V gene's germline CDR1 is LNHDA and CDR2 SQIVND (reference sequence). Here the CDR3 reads CASRSTGNQPQHF. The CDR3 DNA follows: TGTGCCAGTAGATCGACAGGCAATCAGCCCCAGCATTTT. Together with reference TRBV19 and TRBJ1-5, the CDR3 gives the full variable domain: DGGITQSPKYLFRKEGQNVTLSCEQNLNHDAMYWYRQDPGQGLRLIYYSQIVNDFQKGDIAEGYSVSREKKESFPLTVTSAQKNPTAFYLCASRSTGNQPQHFGDGTRLSIL.

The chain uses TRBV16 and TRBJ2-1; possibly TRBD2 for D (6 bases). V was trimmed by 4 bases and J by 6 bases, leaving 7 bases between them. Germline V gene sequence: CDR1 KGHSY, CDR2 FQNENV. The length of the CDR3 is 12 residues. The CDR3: CASSRGGNEQFF. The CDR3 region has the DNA TGTGCCAGCAGCCGGGGAGGCAATGAGCAGTTCTTC.

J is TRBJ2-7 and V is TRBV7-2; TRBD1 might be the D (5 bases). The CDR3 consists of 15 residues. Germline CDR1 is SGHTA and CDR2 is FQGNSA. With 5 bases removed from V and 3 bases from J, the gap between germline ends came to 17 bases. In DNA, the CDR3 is TGTGCCAGCAGCACAGAGGTCAGGGTCTTCTACGAGCAGTACTTC. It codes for CASSTEVRVFYEQYF.

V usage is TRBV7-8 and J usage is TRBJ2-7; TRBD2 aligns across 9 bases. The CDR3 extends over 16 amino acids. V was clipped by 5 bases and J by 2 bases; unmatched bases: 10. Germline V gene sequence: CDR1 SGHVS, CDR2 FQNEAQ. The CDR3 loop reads CASSTPSSGVPYEQYF. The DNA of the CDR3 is TGTGCCAGCAGCACCCCATCTAGCGGGGTCCCCTACGAGCAGTACTTC.

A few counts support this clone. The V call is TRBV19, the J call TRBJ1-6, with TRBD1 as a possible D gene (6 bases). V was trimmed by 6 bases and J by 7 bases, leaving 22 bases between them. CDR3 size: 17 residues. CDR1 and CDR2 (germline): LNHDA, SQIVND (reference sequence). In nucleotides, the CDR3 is TGTGCCAGTAGCTTCGAAGTAGTGACAGGTCCAAATTCACCCCTCCACTTT. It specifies CASSFEVVTGPNSPLHF.

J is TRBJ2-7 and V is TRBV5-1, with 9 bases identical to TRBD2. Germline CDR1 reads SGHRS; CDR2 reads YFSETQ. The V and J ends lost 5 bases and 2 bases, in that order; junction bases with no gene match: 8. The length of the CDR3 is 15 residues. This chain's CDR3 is CASSPLAGITYEQYF. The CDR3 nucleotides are TGCGCCAGCAGTCCTCTAGCGGGGATAACCTACGAGCAGTACTTC.

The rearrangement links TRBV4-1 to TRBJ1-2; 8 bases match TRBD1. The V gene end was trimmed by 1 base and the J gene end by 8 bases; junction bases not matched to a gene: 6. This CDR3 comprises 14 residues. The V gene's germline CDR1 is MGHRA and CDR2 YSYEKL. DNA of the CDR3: TGCGCCAGCAGCCAAGTTGGACAGGGAAGGGGCTACACCTTC. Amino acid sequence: CASSQVGQGRGYTF.